A selection of T cell receptor beta chains follows, all from one sample in a study of PD-1 blockade in classical Hodgkin lymphoma. Here immunoSEQ multiplex PCR was the method, and the copy in TCRdb shows in-frame clones only, minus some. Of approximately 47,000 clones in the sample, roughly 90% are singletons; the top ten hold roughly 5.3%. Sequenced input: peripheral blood mononuclear cells (PBMCs). These receptors were taken from a human donor with classical Hodgkin lymphoma. The CDR3 runs from the conserved cysteine through the conserved F or W. The D gene is left open where the match is weak. Not every row has a clone size; where given, it reads once, few, many or a size class.

size	V	J	D	DNA	CDR3
-	TRBV5-1	TRBJ1-3	-	TGCGCCAGCAGCCCCGCTACGGTTCCCTCTGGAAACACCATATATTTT	CASSPATVPSGNTIYF
-	TRBV5-5	TRBJ1-4	-	TGTGCCAGCAGCTTCGTTGGTCGGGAAAAACTGTTTTTT	CASSFVGREKLFF
once	TRBV28	TRBJ1-2	TRBD1	TGTGCCAGCAGGAGGACAGGGGGCGCGATCTATGGCTACACCTTC	CASRRTGGAIYGYTF
-	TRBV18	TRBJ1-2	TRBD1	TGTGCCAGCTCACCTTCACAGGGGTCAAATTTCTATGGCTACACCTTC	CASSPSQGSNFYGYTF
-	TRBV9	TRBJ1-4	-	TGTGCCAGCAGCGCGGGGGCGGTAAATGAAAAACTGTTTTTT	CASSAGAVNEKLFF
-	TRBV5-1	TRBJ1-2	-	TGCGCCAGCAGCTTAAATACTCCAGGGGCTTCCTATGGCTACACCTTC	CASSLNTPGASYGYTF
once	TRBV28	TRBJ1-1	-	TGTGCCAGCTGTGCGAACACTGAAGCTTTCTTT	CASCANTEAFF
-	TRBV5-8	TRBJ1-1	TRBD1	TGTGCCAGCAGTTGGGATCTGGACAGGGGGAGGATGAACACTGAAGCTTTCTTT	CASSWDLDRGRMNTEAFF
-	TRBV7-8	TRBJ1-1	-	TGTGCCAGCAGCTTATTGCAGGGGAATATGAACACTGAAGCTTTCTTT	CASSLLQGNMNTEAFF
once	TRBV15	TRBJ1-5	-	TGTGCCACGGGAAGACAGAGCAATCAGCCCCAGCATTTT	CATGRQSNQPQHF
-	TRBV11-3	TRBJ2-4	-	TGTGCCAGCAGCTTAAGGGTAGCCAAAAACATTCAGTACTTC	CASSLRVAKNIQYF
few	TRBV5-1	TRBJ2-6	-	TGCGCCAGCAGGGGAACGACCGGGGCCAACGTCCTGACTTTC	CASRGTTGANVLTF
-	TRBV7-3	TRBJ1-6	-	TGTGCCAGCAGCTTAAGTTCACAGGGAATATCACCCCTCCACTTT	CASSLSSQGISPLHF
-	TRBV28	TRBJ2-1	-	TGTGCCAGCAGTGATAGACTCACTTCCTCCTACAATGAGCAGTTCTTC	CASSDRLTSSYNEQFF
few	TRBV18	TRBJ2-5	-	TGTGCCAGCTCACCACCGGGGACGGGACAAGAGACCCAGTACTTC	CASSPPGTGQETQYF
once	TRBV4-1	TRBJ2-1	TRBD1	TGCGCCAGCAGCCCGGGACAGGGTCCCTACAATGAGCAGTTCTTC	CASSPGQGPYNEQFF
-	TRBV7-6	TRBJ2-2	TRBD2	TGTGCCAGCAGCTTAGCTAGCGGGAGGCTGGACACCGGGGAGCTGTTTTTT	CASSLASGRLDTGELFF
once	TRBV27	TRBJ1-1	-	TGTGCCAGCAGCTCCTGGGGAAACACTGAAGCTTTCTTT	CASSSWGNTEAFF
-	TRBV10-2	TRBJ2-3	-	TGCGCCAGCAGAGGCATCACAGATACGCAGTATTTT	CASRGITDTQYF
once	TRBV7-2	TRBJ2-7	TRBD2	TGTGCCAGCAGCTTATTCCCCTCGACTAGCGGGAGCTCCTACGAGCAGTACTTC	CASSLFPSTSGSSYEQYF
-	TRBV27	TRBJ1-3	-	TGTGCCAGCAGTTCCGGGGCAGGGGCGTTGGGAAACACCATATATTTT	CASSSGAGALGNTIYF
-	TRBV6-5	TRBJ1-1	-	TGTGCCAGCAGCCTAGGACACGACACTGAAGCTTTCTTT	CASSLGHDTEAFF
once	TRBV6-5	TRBJ1-5	-	TGTGCCAGCAGTGAACAACTAGCAAATCAGCCCCAGCATTTT	CASSEQLANQPQHF
-	TRBV5-4	TRBJ2-2	-	TGTGCCAGCAGCTTGGTCGATAGGAACACCGGGGAGCTGTTTTTT	CASSLVDRNTGELFF
medium-sized	TRBV6-1	TRBJ2-3	TRBD1	TGTGCCAGCAGTGAAGGGGCAGGGGGCTCCACAGATACGCAGTATTTT	CASSEGAGGSTDTQYF
-	TRBV18	TRBJ2-1	TRBD1	TGTGCCAGCTCAGCTGGGGTGGAACAGGGGGCTCCGAATGAGCAGTTCTTC	CASSAGVEQGAPNEQFF
-	TRBV9	TRBJ2-3	TRBD2	TGTGCCAGCAACCGACTAGCGGGAGAGACAGATACGCAGTATTTT	CASNRLAGETDTQYF
-	TRBV7-6	TRBJ1-3	-	TGTGCCAGCAGCTCCCCGTTGGACACCATATATTTT	CASSSPLDTIYF
once	TRBV12-5	TRBJ2-3	-	TGTGCTAGTGGTTTGGCTACTAGTATTCCTAGCACAGATACGCAGTATTTT	CASGLATSIPSTDTQYF
-	TRBV9	TRBJ1-2	-	TGTGCCAGCAGCGGACAGTCTAACTATGGCTACACCTTC	CASSGQSNYGYTF
-	TRBV7-2	TRBJ1-5	-	TGTGCCAGCAGCTTAAAGTTCGATCAGCCCCAGCATTTT	CASSLKFDQPQHF
-	TRBV10-1	TRBJ2-5	-	TGCGCCAGCTCAATGACAGTCCAAGAGACCCAGTACTTC	CASSMTVQETQYF
-	TRBV11-3	TRBJ2-1	-	TGTGCCACCTCCCCCGGGGAGATACGGGACGAGCAGTTCTTC	CATSPGEIRDEQFF
-	TRBV5-4	TRBJ2-1	TRBD2	TGTGCCAGCAGCGTCGGACTAGCGGGTCCCCCGGGATACAATGAGCAGTTCTTC	CASSVGLAGPPGYNEQFF
-	TRBV27	TRBJ2-3	-	TGTGCCAGCAGTTTCCAGATCACAGATACGCAGTATTTT	CASSFQITDTQYF
-	TRBV27	TRBJ1-2	-	TGTGCCAGCAGCCCCAACCCGTATGGCTACACCTTC	CASSPNPYGYTF
-	TRBV13	TRBJ1-1	-	TGTGCCAGCAGCTTGGGGATGGAGATTACTGAAGCTTTCTTT	CASSLGMEITEAFF
-	TRBV7-9	TRBJ2-1	-	TGTGCCAGCAGCTCTTATGGGGGGCGGAGCATAAATGAGCAGTTCTTC	CASSSYGGRSINEQFF
-	TRBV12-5	TRBJ2-1	-	TGTGCTAGTGGTTTAGACTTCTACAATGAGCAGTTCTTC	CASGLDFYNEQFF
-	TRBV4-1	TRBJ1-4	-	TGCGCCAGCAGCCAAATCGGGACCTCGGGTGAAAAACTGTTTTTT	CASSQIGTSGEKLFF
-	TRBV18	TRBJ2-1	TRBD2	TGTGCCAGCTCACCAGGGACTAGCGGAGTGGGTGAGCAGTTCTTC	CASSPGTSGVGEQFF
-	TRBV27	TRBJ2-7	TRBD1	TGTGCCAGCAGTTTTACCGGGACAGGGGGCTACGAGCAGTACTTC	CASSFTGTGGYEQYF
-	TRBV5-5	TRBJ1-3	-	TGTGCCAGCAGCACCGAGGGGTGGTCTGGAAACACCATATATTTT	CASSTEGWSGNTIYF
-	TRBV6-6	TRBJ2-2	-	TGTGCCAGCAGTCGCCTCGGACGAAACACCGGGGAGCTGTTTTTT	CASSRLGRNTGELFF
-	TRBV5-4	TRBJ2-7	TRBD1	TGTGCCAGCAGCCCGGGACAGAACTACGAGCAGTACTTC	CASSPGQNYEQYF
-	TRBV29-1	TRBJ2-7	-	TGCAGCGTTGGCCGCCTGGGAGCCTACGAGCAGTACTTC	CSVGRLGAYEQYF
-	TRBV29-1	TRBJ2-2	-	TGCAGCGTTACCCGGGGGACCGGGGAGCTGTTTTTT	CSVTRGTGELFF
-	TRBV27	TRBJ1-1	-	TGTGCCAGCAGTTTCCTCCTCGGACGGGAAGCTTTCTTT	CASSFLLGREAFF
-	TRBV4-1	TRBJ1-5	-	TGCGCCAGCAGCCAAGAGGACGGGGGGGGGTATCAGCCCCAGCATTTT	CASSQEDGGGYQPQHF
once	TRBV19	TRBJ1-2	TRBD1	TGTGCCAGTGGTAGGACAGGGGACTATGGCTACACCTTC	CASGRTGDYGYTF
-	TRBV28	TRBJ2-1	-	TGTGCCAGCAGTTTGATCCCACTCCCGAGTGAGCAGTTCTTC	CASSLIPLPSEQFF
once	TRBV11-2	TRBJ1-5	-	TGTGCCAGCAGCTTAGACCAAGGGGCTTGGCAGCCCCAGCATTTT	CASSLDQGAWQPQHF